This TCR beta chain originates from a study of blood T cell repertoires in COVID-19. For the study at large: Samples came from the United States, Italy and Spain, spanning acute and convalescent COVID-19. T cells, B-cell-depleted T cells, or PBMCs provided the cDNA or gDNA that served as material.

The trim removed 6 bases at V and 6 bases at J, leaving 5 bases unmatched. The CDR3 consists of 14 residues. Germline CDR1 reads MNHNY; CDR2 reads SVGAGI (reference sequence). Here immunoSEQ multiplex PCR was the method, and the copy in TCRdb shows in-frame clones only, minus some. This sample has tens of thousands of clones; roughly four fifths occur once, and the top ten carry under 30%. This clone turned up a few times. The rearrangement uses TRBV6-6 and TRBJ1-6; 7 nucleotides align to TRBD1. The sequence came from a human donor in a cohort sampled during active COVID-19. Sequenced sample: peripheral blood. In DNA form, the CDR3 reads TGTGCCAGCAGACTGGGACAGCGTAATTCACCCCTCCACTTT. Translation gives CASRLGQRNSPLHF.